The entry below gives a single T cell receptor beta chain sequence along with its context. This sample was included in a study of T-cell memory formation after mild COVID-19. Study at large: TCR clusters mostly belonged to single donors.

MiXCR was run by TCRdb on the 5' RACE reads, yielding one entry per CDR3 protein. The sample contains about 58,000 distinct CDR3 sequences, about 30% of which appear only once. The sample was PBMCs or a T cell subset sorted from them (not recorded which). This clonotype originated in a man between 18 and 35 years old who had mild COVID-19 (a few samples of this study predate the infection). Cell type and time point are not known.

As DNA, the CDR3 is TGTGCCAGCACCTGGTGGGAGAACACTGAAGCTTTCTTT. Protein product: CASTWWENTEAFF. The chain recombines TRBV12-3 or TRBV12-4 with TRBJ1-1, with unresolved D. V was trimmed by 7 bases and J by 1 base, leaving 10 bases between them. The CDR3 covers 13 residues.